This record concerns one T cell receptor (beta chain) sequence. What it recognizes is unknown. The record originates from a study of post-analysis software for immune sequencing data. Study-wide results and limits: The normalized Chao1 diversity of multiple sclerosis patients was significantly lower than that of controls. Controls showed lower frequencies than patients for five TRBV segments, and TRBV5-6, TRBV5-1 and TRBV20-1 were among these.

Germline V CDR1 and CDR2: DFQATT, SNEGSKA (reference sequence). V lost 6 bases, J lost 0 bases, and 19 bases lay in between. The CDR3 is 16 amino acids. The TCR beta cDNA libraries carried unique molecular identifiers. Each CDR3 protein is one row after TCRdb ran MiXCR on the PCR reads. The table shows about 770,000 distinct CDR3 sequences, with 46% occurring only once. The chain combines TRBV20-1 with TRBJ2-3; perhaps TRBD2 as D (5 bases). This sequence originates from a girl aged 10 to 17 with multiple sclerosis. Specimen: blood. The CDR3 reads CSAKRASGLSTDTQYF. In nucleotides, the CDR3 is TGCAGTGCCAAAAGGGCCAGCGGACTCAGCACAGATACGCAGTATTTT.